This TCR beta chain derives from a study of cytomegalovirus exposure and HLA in healthy donors. This clone was found once. Germline CDR1 and CDR2: KGHSH and LQKENI. The V gene lost 3 bases and the J gene lost 5 bases, with 7 bases spanning the gap. CDR3 length: 13 amino acids. In the PCR, 60 Vbeta and 13 Jbeta primers were used. Method: immunoSEQ multiplex PCR; TCRdb's copy keeps in-frame clones and lacks some. Of about 110,000 clones in the sample, around 78% were seen once. The sample consisted of PBMCs. The rearrangement uses TRBV18 and TRBJ1-4, with unresolved D. The origin of this receptor is a woman between 25 and 40 years old in good health and CMV-seronegative. Here the CDR3 reads CASSPRANEKLFF. In DNA, the CDR3 is TGTGCCAGCTCACCCAGAGCGAATGAAAAACTGTTTTTT. The full variable domain, with the rest looked up from reference TRBV18 and TRBJ1-4, is NAGVMQNPRHLVRRRGQEARLRCSPMKGHSHVYWYRQLPEEGLKFMVYLQKENIIDESGMPKERFSAEFPKEGPSILRIQQVVRGDSAAYFCASSPRANEKLFFGSGTQLSVL.